These 23 T cell receptor beta chains were all obtained from the same sample, sequenced in a study of blood T cell repertoires in COVID-19. Sequencing was performed with immunoSEQ multiplex PCR; in TCRdb, only in-frame clones are kept and a portion is missing. Of about 200,000 clones in the sample, roughly 89% are singletons; the top ten hold 2% to 2.5%. The sequenced sample was PBMCs or T cells enriched from blood (not recorded which). The source is a middle-aged woman with acute COVID-19.

The gene calls are TRBV2 and TRBJ1-5, with 9 bases fitting TRBD1. Looked up from germline, CDR1 is SNHLY and CDR2 is FYNNEI. The CDR3 is 15 amino acids. Unmatched junction bases numbered 10, after V lost 6 bases and J lost 7 bases. The CDR3 protein is CASRPGTGYLQPQHF. The CDR3 nucleotides read TGTGCCAGCAGACCCGGGACAGGGTATTTGCAGCCCCAGCATTTT.

This clone was detected once. The chain carries TRBV4-3 and TRBJ2-6; 8 nucleotides align to TRBD1. J lost 0 bases, V lost 0 bases, and 4 bases had no gene match. Looked up from germline, CDR1 is LGHNA and CDR2 is YSLEER. This CDR3 has 18 residues. CDR3 region: CASSQDITGGSGANVLTF. The CDR3 DNA follows: TGCGCCAGCAGCCAAGACATAACAGGGGGCTCTGGGGCCAACGTCCTGACTTTC.

This chain joins TRBV19 and TRBJ1-1; D call uncertain. In germline, CDR1 is LNHDA, CDR2 SQIVND (reference sequence). The CDR3 contains 12 residues. V lost 4 bases to trimming and J lost 1 base, with 4 bases between them. The CDR3 is CASSNGNTEAFF. Here the CDR3 DNA reads TGTGCCAGTAGTAACGGGAACACTGAAGCTTTCTTT.

The CDR3 DNA reads TGTGCCACCAGTGACCCCCCGGGACAGGGGGTTGGCGAGCAGTTCTTC. Residues: CATSDPPGQGVGEQFF. The chain carries TRBV24-1 and TRBJ2-1; 11 bases line up with TRBD1. From germline, CDR1 is KGHDR and CDR2 SFDVKD. With V trimmed by 4 bases and J by 10 bases, 11 bases remained unmatched. This CDR3 contains 16 residues.

This rearrangement joins TRBV30 to TRBJ1-5, with 12 bases matching TRBD1. Germline values: CDR1 GTSNPN, CDR2 SVGIG (reference sequence). Trimming removed 1 base from V and 6 bases from J; junction bases left unmatched: 13. The CDR3 is 18 amino acids. DNA of the CDR3: TGTGCCTGGAGTGCACCTTCACCGGGACAGGGGGCGGGTCAGCCCCAGCATTTT. Amino acids: CAWSAPSPGQGAGQPQHF.

The genes are TRBV19 and TRBJ1-1, with D maybe TRBD1 (6 bases). V was cut by 4 bases and J by 8 bases, with 17 bases left in between. CDR3 length equals 14 residues. Germline CDR1 LNHDA, CDR2 SQIVND (reference sequence). CDR3 region: CASSTTNLDREAFF. The CDR3 region has the DNA TGTGCCAGTAGTACGACTAACCTGGACAGAGAAGCTTTCTTT.

The chain has TRBV19 and TRBJ2-1; tentatively, D is TRBD2 (5 bases). The CDR3 sequence is 15 residues long. Trimming cost V 7 bases and J 0 bases, with 13 bases left between them. Germline V gene data show CDR1 as LNHDA and CDR2 as SQIVND (reference sequence). The chain's CDR3 is CASISSASSYNEQFF. The CDR3 region has the DNA TGTGCCAGTATCAGTAGCGCTAGCTCCTACAATGAGCAGTTCTTC.

This clone was observed a single time. V gene TRBV6-6 combines with J gene TRBJ2-5, with D possibly being TRBD1 (5 bases). The CDR3 is 13 amino acids. CDR1 and CDR2 from the germline V gene are MNHNY and SVGAGI (reference sequence). Trimming left V 8 bases short and J 7 bases short, with 17 bases between. The CDR3 DNA is TGTGCCAGCCTCCTCCAGGGCCAAAGGACCCAGTACTTC. As protein: CASLLQGQRTQYF.

The chain is built from TRBV5-4 and TRBJ2-7; 9 bases match TRBD1. The germline V gene encodes CDR1 SGHNT and CDR2 YYREEE (reference sequence). The CDR3 is 15 amino acids. After removal of 4 bases from V and 3 bases from J, the junction contained 8 bases not matched to a gene. In DNA form, the CDR3 reads TGTGCCAGCAGCCATCAGACAGGGGGTGTCTACGAGCAGTACTTC. It specifies CASSHQTGGVYEQYF.

The chain has TRBV18 and TRBJ2-2; possible D gene TRBD2, 5 bases. V was pared by 1 base and J by 3 bases, with 9 bases between. The CDR3 runs 15 residues. Germline assignment: CDR1 KGHSH and CDR2 LQKENI. The CDR3 reads CASSPLPGDTGELFF. The CDR3 DNA reads TGTGCCAGCTCACCACTCCCCGGGGACACCGGGGAGCTGTTTTTT.

This chain's CDR3 is CAWSHARVDTQYF. CDR3 nucleotides: TGTGCCTGGAGTCACGCCAGGGTAGATACGCAGTATTTT. The chain joins TRBV30 to TRBJ2-3, with D perhaps TRBD1 (5 bases). The V gene lost 2 bases and the J gene lost 5 bases, with 11 bases spanning the gap. CDR1 and CDR2 (germline): GTSNPN, SVGIG (reference sequence). The CDR3 is made up of 13 amino acids. Supplemented by reference TRBV30 and TRBJ2-3, the full variable domain reads SQTIHQWPATLVQPVGSPLSLECTVEGTSNPNLYWYRQAAGRGLQLLFYSVGIGQISSEVPQNLSASRPQDRQFILSSKKLLLSDSGFYLCAWSHARVDTQYFGPGTRLTVL.

The chain carries TRBV21-1 and TRBJ2-5; the tabulated D call, TRBD2, remains unverified against the DNA. TRBV21-1 is noted as a pseudogene. The CDR3 runs to 17 residues. CDR3 protein: CASSKGVASGRAGTQYF. The CDR3 DNA follows: TGTGCCAGCAGCAAAGGGGTGGCTAGCGGGAGGGCTGGGACCCAGTACTTC.

This chain connects TRBV3-1 (or the pseudogene TRBV3-2) to TRBJ2-7; 10 bases fit TRBD1. The germline V gene has CDR1 LGHDT and CDR2 YNNKEL (reference sequence). V shed 4 bases, J shed 6 bases, and the junction held 6 bases outside the gene matches. This CDR3 is 14 amino acids long. The CDR3 is CASSPRDRGFEQYF. CDR3 bases: TGTGCCAGCAGCCCCCGGGACAGGGGATTCGAGCAGTACTTC.

The V gene is TRBV11-2, the J gene TRBJ2-2; TRBD2 aligns across 9 bases. The junction had 13 bases not matched to a gene; V was cut back by 2 bases and J by 6 bases. The CDR3 is made up of 18 amino acids. Germline CDR1 is SGHAT and CDR2 is FQNNGV. Here the CDR3 DNA reads TGTGCCAGCAGCTTACCCCGGGAGCGGGGGGCCATTCCCGGGGAGCTGTTTTTT. It encodes CASSLPRERGAIPGELFF.

The chain joins TRBV3-1 (or the pseudogene TRBV3-2) to TRBJ1-3, with no clear D. The V and J ends lost 4 bases and 3 bases respectively, with 7 bases between them. This CDR3 is 13 amino acids long. CDR1 LGHDT and CDR2 YNNKEL come from the germline V gene (reference sequence). The CDR3 coding sequence is TGTGCCAGCAGCCCCGACATTGGAAACACCATATATTTT. Protein: CASSPDIGNTIYF.

The chain joins TRBV7-9 to TRBJ2-7; tentative D call: TRBD2 (7 bases). Germline V gene data show CDR1 as SEHNR and CDR2 as FQNEAQ (reference sequence). The CDR3 runs to 15 residues. The ends were cut back, 7 bases at V and 6 bases at J, with 22 bases in the middle. CDR3 in DNA: TGTGCCAGCACCGAAGGGGGGGGACCGGTAGGCGAGCAGTACTTC. Translated: CASTEGGGPVGEQYF.

The chain combines TRBV2 with TRBJ2-3; 10 nucleotides align to TRBD2. Germline loops: CDR1 SNHLY, CDR2 FYNNEI. Trimming removed 8 bases from V and 2 bases from J; junction bases left unmatched: 7. The CDR3 is made up of 15 amino acids. CDR3 DNA: TGTGCCAGCGTAAGGACTAGCGGTAACACAGATACGCAGTATTTT. This sequence encodes CASVRTSGNTDTQYF.

The gene calls are TRBV5-1 and TRBJ1-2; 7 bases agree with TRBD1. CDR3 length: 13 residues. Trimming removed 4 bases from V and 7 bases from J; junction bases left unmatched: 7. CDR1 is SGHRS and CDR2 is YFSETQ in the germline V gene. The CDR3: CASSPTGDTGYTF. The CDR3 DNA is TGCGCCAGCAGCCCCACAGGGGATACTGGCTACACCTTC.

The chain joins TRBV6-5 to TRBJ1-2; 8 nucleotides match TRBD1. After removal of 4 bases from V and 7 bases from J, the junction contained 5 bases not matched to a gene. Germline CDR1 MNHEY, CDR2 SVGAGI. This CDR3 is 13 amino acids long. CDR3 sequence reads: CASSLTGVAGYTF. CDR3 DNA sequence: TGTGCCAGCAGTTTGACAGGGGTGGCTGGCTACACCTTC.

The chain is built from TRBV5-8 and TRBJ1-1; D unresolved. V dropped 2 bases and J dropped 11 bases, with 13 bases sitting between them. CDR1 SGHTS and CDR2 YDEGEE come from the germline V gene. The CDR3 covers 12 residues. CDR3 loop: CASSFLRVGAFF. The CDR3 DNA is TGTGCCAGCAGCTTTTTGAGGGTTGGGGCTTTCTTT.

The V call is TRBV11-2, the J call TRBJ1-1, with a possible D match to TRBD1 (6 bases). Germline V gene sequence: CDR1 SGHAT, CDR2 FQNNGV. V was clipped by 4 bases and J by 2 bases, with 8 bases between them. The CDR3 runs 13 residues. As DNA, the CDR3 is TGTGCCAGCAGCTCGACAGGTAACACTGAAGCTTTCTTT. The encoded protein is CASSSTGNTEAFF.

The gene calls are TRBV2 and TRBJ2-3; 14 bases fit TRBD2. V dropped 9 bases and J dropped 0; count of bases not matched to a gene: 11. Germline V CDR1 and CDR2: SNHLY, FYNNEI. This CDR3 spans 18 amino acids. Written as DNA, the CDR3 is TGTGCCAGTCTGACTAGCGGGGGGGCTGGGGGCAGCACAGATACGCAGTATTTT. Translation gives CASLTSGGAGGSTDTQYF.

The chain combines TRBV7-9 with TRBJ2-3, with D tentatively TRBD2 (6 bases). Germline V gene data show CDR1 as SEHNR and CDR2 as FQNEAQ (reference sequence). Trimming pared 4 bases from V and 1 base from J, leaving 9 bases between. The CDR3 is made up of 14 amino acids. CDR3 in DNA: TGTGCCAGCAGCTCTGCTAGCGGCACAGATACGCAGTATTTT. Translating gives CASSSASGTDTQYF.